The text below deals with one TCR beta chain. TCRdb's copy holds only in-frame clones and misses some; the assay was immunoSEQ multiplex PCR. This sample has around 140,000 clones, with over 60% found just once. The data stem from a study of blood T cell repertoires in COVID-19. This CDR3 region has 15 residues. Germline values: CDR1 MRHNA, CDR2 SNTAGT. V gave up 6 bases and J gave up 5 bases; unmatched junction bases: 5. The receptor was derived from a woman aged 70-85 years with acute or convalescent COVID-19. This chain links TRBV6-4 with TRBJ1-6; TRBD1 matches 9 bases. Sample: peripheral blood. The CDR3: CASRDRGQNNSPLHF. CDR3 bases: TGTGCCAGCAGGGACAGGGGTCAAAATAATTCACCCCTCCACTTT.